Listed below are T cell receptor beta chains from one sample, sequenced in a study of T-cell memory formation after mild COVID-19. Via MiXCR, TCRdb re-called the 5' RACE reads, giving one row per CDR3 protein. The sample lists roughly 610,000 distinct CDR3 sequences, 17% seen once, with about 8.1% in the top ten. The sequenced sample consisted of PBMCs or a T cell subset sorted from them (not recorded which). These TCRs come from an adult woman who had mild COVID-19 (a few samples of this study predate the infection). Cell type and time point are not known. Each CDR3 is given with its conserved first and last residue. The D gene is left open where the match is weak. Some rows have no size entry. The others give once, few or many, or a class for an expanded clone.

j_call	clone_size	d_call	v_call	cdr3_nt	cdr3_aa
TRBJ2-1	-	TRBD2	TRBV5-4	TGTGCCAGCAGCCGAGAACTAGCGGGTGAGCAGTTCTTC	CASSRELAGEQFF
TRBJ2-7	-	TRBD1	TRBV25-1	TGTGCCAGCAGTGAATCTCCGGGACAGGGAGCCTACGAGCAGTACTTC	CASSESPGQGAYEQYF
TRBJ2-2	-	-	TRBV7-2	TGTGCCAGCAGCTTAGACGGAACCAACACCGGGGAGCTGTTTTTT	CASSLDGTNTGELFF
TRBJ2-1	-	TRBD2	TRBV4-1	TGCGCCAGCAGCCATGCGGGACTAGGTTCCTACAATGAGCAGTTCTTC	CASSHAGLGSYNEQFF
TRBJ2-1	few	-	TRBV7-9	TGTGCCAGCAGCACGCAGGGTTCCTACAATGAGCAGTTCTTC	CASSTQGSYNEQFF
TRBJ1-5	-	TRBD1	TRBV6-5	TGTGCCAGCAGATCCACAGGGGTCGATCAGCCCCAGCATTTT	CASRSTGVDQPQHF
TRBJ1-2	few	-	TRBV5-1	TGCGCCAGCAGCCTGAAAGAGTTCTATGGCTACACCTTC	CASSLKEFYGYTF
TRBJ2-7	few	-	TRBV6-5	TGTGCCAGCAGTTTGGGGGAGAAGAACGAGCAGTACTTC	CASSLGEKNEQYF
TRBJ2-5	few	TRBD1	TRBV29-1	TGCAGCGTCGAAAGGACAGGGAGGAAGACCCAGTACTTC	CSVERTGRKTQYF
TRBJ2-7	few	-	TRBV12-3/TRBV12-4	TGTGCCAGCAGTCACCGGGTGTCCTTAGGCTACGAGCAGTACTTC	CASSHRVSLGYEQYF
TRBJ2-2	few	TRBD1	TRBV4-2	TGTGCCAGCAGCCATGAGTCGACAGGGGTTTACCCCGGGGAGCTGTTTTTT	CASSHESTGVYPGELFF
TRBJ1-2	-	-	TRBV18	TGTGCCAGCCAAGGCGGGTCCTCTAACTATGGCTACACCTTC	CASQGGSSNYGYTF
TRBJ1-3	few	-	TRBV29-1	TGCAGCGTGGGGGGTGGCAGCTCTGGAAACACCATATATTTT	CSVGGGSSGNTIYF
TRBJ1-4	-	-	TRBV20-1	TGCAGTGCTAGAGGCGGGGCAGGGCGGGTTGAAAAACTGTTTTTT	CSARGGAGRVEKLFF
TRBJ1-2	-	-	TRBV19	TGTGCCAGCCAAAGAACGGCGCTGAGAGGCGATGGCTACACCTTC	CASQRTALRGDGYTF
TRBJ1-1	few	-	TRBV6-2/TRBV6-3	TGTGCCAGCAGTTATCAGAGTCGACGAGCTTTCTTT	CASSYQSRRAFF
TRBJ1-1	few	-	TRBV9	TGTGCCAGCAGCGTAGTGGGGGGAAGTTCCACTGAAGCTTTCTTT	CASSVVGGSSTEAFF
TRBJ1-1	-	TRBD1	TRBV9	TGTGCCAGCAGCGTAGGGGGGACAGTTTCTATGAACACTGAAGCTTTCTTT	CASSVGGTVSMNTEAFF
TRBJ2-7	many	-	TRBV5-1	TGCGCCAGCAGCTTGTATCGGGGAACCGAGCAGTACTTC	CASSLYRGTEQYF
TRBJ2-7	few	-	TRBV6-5	TGTGCCAGCAGTTACTCGAGGCCACCCGCTTACGAGCAGTACTTC	CASSYSRPPAYEQYF
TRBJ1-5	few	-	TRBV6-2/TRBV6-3	TGTGCCAGCAGCCTTGGGACGAAAGGGAGCTATCAGCCCCAGCATTTT	CASSLGTKGSYQPQHF
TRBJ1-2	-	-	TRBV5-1	TGCGCCAGCAGCTTGTCGGGGCAGCATGGCTACACCTTC	CASSLSGQHGYTF
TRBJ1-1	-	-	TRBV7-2	TGTGCCAGCAGCTTAAAGTCAGGGTGGTTTGATGAAGCTTTCTTT	CASSLKSGWFDEAFF
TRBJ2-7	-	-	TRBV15	TGTGCCACCAGCAGGGAAACGACAGGCTACGAGCAGTACTTC	CATSRETTGYEQYF
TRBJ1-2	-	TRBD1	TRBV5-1	TGCGCCAGCAGCTTGGGACAGGGAATTAACTATGGCTACACCTTC	CASSLGQGINYGYTF
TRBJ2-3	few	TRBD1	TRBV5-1	TGCGCCAGCAGCTCGGGACAGTCTAGAGATACGCAGTATTTT	CASSSGQSRDTQYF
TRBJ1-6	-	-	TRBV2	TGTGCCAGCAGTGTGAGGAAGGATTCACCCCTCCACTTT	CASSVRKDSPLHF
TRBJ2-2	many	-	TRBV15	TGTGCCACCAGCAGAGGGACTGGACTTATGAACACCGGGGAGCTGTTTTTT	CATSRGTGLMNTGELFF
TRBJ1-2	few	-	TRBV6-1	TGTGCCAGCAGTGAAGTACGTGCAGTCAGGTCGTCCTATGGCTACACCTTC	CASSEVRAVRSSYGYTF
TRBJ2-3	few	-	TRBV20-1	TGCAGTGCTATCGGGAGTAAGGATACGCAGTATTTT	CSAIGSKDTQYF
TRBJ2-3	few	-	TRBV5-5	TGTGCCAGCAGGACACAGGGCACAGATACGCAGTATTTT	CASRTQGTDTQYF
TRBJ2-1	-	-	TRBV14	TGTGCCAGCAGCCAAGAGACGGGAGTAACCTACAATGAGCAGTTCTTC	CASSQETGVTYNEQFF
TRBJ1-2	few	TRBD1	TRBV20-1	TGCAGTGCAGCAAGGGACAGGAATGGCTACACCTTC	CSAARDRNGYTF
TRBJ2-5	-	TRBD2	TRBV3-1	TGTGCCAGCAGCCACCCCGGGGCTTGGACTAGCGGCGAACAAGAGACCCAGTACTTC	CASSHPGAWTSGEQETQYF
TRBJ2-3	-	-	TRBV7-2	TGTGCCAGCAGCCTCAGACTGGCAGCCCTCACAGATACGCAGTATTTT	CASSLRLAALTDTQYF
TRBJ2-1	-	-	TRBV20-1	TGCAGTGCTAGAGATCGCGGCGACCCCAGCTCCTACAATGAGCAGTTCTTC	CSARDRGDPSSYNEQFF
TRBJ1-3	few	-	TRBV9	TGTGCCAGCAGCGGAGGAGGGGACTCTGGAAACACCATATATTTT	CASSGGGDSGNTIYF
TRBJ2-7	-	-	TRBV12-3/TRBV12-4	TGTGCCAGCAGTTTAAGGGGACACGACTACGAGCAGTACTTC	CASSLRGHDYEQYF
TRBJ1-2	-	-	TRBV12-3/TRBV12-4	TGTGCCAGCACCTCCTCCTATGGCTACACCTTC	CASTSSYGYTF
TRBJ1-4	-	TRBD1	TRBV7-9	TGTGCCAGTACACAGACAGGGCGGCGTGAAAAACTGTTTTTT	CASTQTGRREKLFF
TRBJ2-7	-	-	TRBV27	TGTGCCAGCAGTTTGGGTTGGAACTACGAGCAGTACTTC	CASSLGWNYEQYF